Below, 7 T cell receptor beta chains from the same sample are listed, as sequenced in a study of T-cell memory formation after mild COVID-19. One entry per CDR3 protein, called by TCRdb with MiXCR from the 5' RACE reads. The repertoire includes about 360,000 distinct CDR3 sequences, about 15% of them detected once, and around a fifth sits in the top ten. Sequences were obtained from PBMCs or a T cell subset sorted from them (not recorded which). The receptors stem from a man younger than 35 who had mild COVID-19 (a few samples of this study predate the infection). Cell type and time point are not known.

This chain connects TRBV7-8 to TRBJ1-4; TRBD1 matches 7 bases. The CDR3 has 20 amino acids. V lost 0 bases to trimming and J lost 7 bases; unmatched junction nucleotides: 20. Germline V gene data show CDR1 as SGHVS and CDR2 as FQNEAQ. The CDR3 protein is CASSLAFMTGHGNIREKLFF. The CDR3 coding sequence is TGTGCCAGCAGCTTAGCTTTTATGACAGGGCATGGGAATATACGTGAAAAACTGTTTTTT.

The CDR3 nucleotides are TGTGCCACCAGCAGTAGCGGGGGCCGCTACGAGCAGTACTTC. It is translated as CATSSSGGRYEQYF. The J gene is TRBJ2-7, the V gene TRBV15, with 9 bases lining up with TRBD2. Germline V CDR1 and CDR2: LNHNV, YYDKDF (reference sequence). The CDR3 totals 14 residues. Trimming at V came to 3 bases and at J to 3 bases, leaving 3 bases not matched to a gene.

This clonotype was seen a handful of times. V is TRBV20-1 and J is TRBJ2-1, with 7 bases aligning to TRBD1. The V gene end was trimmed by 5 bases and the J gene end by 5 bases; junction bases not matched to a gene: 6. The CDR3 is made up of 13 amino acids. Germline CDR1 reads DFQATT; CDR2 reads SNEGSKA (reference sequence). The CDR3 bases are TGCAGTGCTTCACAGGGGTGGGACAATGAGCAGTTCTTC. It encodes CSASQGWDNEQFF.

CDR3 sequence reads: CASSPGHLGGHGTDTQYF. DNA of the CDR3: TGTGCCAGCAGCCCAGGTCATCTGGGGGGGCATGGCACAGATACGCAGTATTTT. The chain employs TRBV3-1 and TRBJ2-3, with D possibly being TRBD2 (7 bases). The CDR3 length is 18 residues. V shed 4 bases and J shed 1 base, with 21 bases lying between them. Germline V gives CDR1 LGHDT, CDR2 YNNKEL (reference sequence).

This clonotype has just a few counts. This chain uses TRBV20-1 with TRBJ2-5; 8 bases fit TRBD2. J lost 2 bases, V lost 3 bases, and 8 bases had no gene match. This CDR3 is 15 amino acids long. Germline-derived CDR1 and CDR2 are DFQATT and SNEGSKA (reference sequence). The DNA for the CDR3 is TGCAGTGCTAGGGGAGAGCTAGCGGGTCAAGAGACCCAGTACTTC. This gives the protein CSARGELAGQETQYF.

This clonotype came up many times. The chain joins TRBV12-3 or TRBV12-4 to TRBJ1-6; possible D gene TRBD1, 5 bases. There are 14 residues in the CDR3. With 3 bases removed from V and 10 bases from J, the gap between germline ends came to 13 bases. This CDR3 reads CASSLYLRDSPLHF. DNA of the CDR3: TGTGCCAGCAGTTTGTATCTTCGGGACTCACCCCTCCACTTT.

This clonotype was seen only a few times. The rearrangement uses TRBV6-6 and TRBJ2-1, with a possible D match to TRBD2 (5 bases). The CDR3 loop spans 16 amino acids. Germline V CDR1 and CDR2: MNHNY, SVGAGI (reference sequence). Trimming shortened V by 4 bases and J by 0 bases, and 13 bases separated the two germline ends. The CDR3 DNA follows: TGTGCCAGCAGTTCTACCGGGGTACACTCCTACAATGAGCAGTTCTTC. Encoded protein: CASSSTGVHSYNEQFF.